Below, 32 T cell receptor beta chains from the same sample are listed, as sequenced in a study of CD8+CD57+ T cells in acquired aplastic anemia. The study profiled TCR beta VDJ and CDR3 using genomic DNA as template. Each CDR3 protein is one row after TCRdb ran MiXCR on the reads. The top ten hold under 60% of the sample, which has 150,000 to 200,000 distinct CDR3 sequences, about 64% seen once. The sample consisted of sorted CD4+, CD8+, or CD8+CD57+ T cells (not recorded which) from PBMCs. The receptors stem from a human donor with severe aplastic anemia or a healthy control (not recorded which).

This chain joins TRBV20-1 and TRBJ2-1, with D hard to call. Deletions cut 3 bases from V and 6 bases from J, with 12 bases between. CDR3 length: 13 amino acids. CDR1 is DFQATT and CDR2 is SNEGSKA in the germline V gene (reference sequence). CDR3 coding DNA: TGCAGTGCTAGCGTCTCCGCAGGCAATGAGCAGTTCTTC. Its protein is CSASVSAGNEQFF.

The rearrangement joins TRBV12-3 or TRBV12-4 to TRBJ2-7, with D unresolved. The V and J ends lost 4 bases and 9 bases respectively, with 16 bases between them. The CDR3 spans 13 residues. CDR3 bases: TGTGCCAGCAGTTCGCGCCCCTCAAGATGGCAGTACTTC. It is translated as CASSSRPSRWQYF.

The chain uses TRBV7-3 and TRBJ1-2; D might be TRBD1 (6 bases). V was clipped by 2 bases and J by 6 bases, with 16 bases between them. Germline CDR1 reads SGHTA; CDR2 reads FQGTGA. This CDR3 comprises 15 residues. The CDR3 coding sequence is TGTGCCAGCAGCTTAGAAGACAGGATAAGGAATGGCTACACCTTC. Encoded protein: CASSLEDRIRNGYTF.

The chain uses TRBV11-3 and TRBJ1-2; D gene unclear. The V gene lost 0 bases and the J gene lost 8 bases, with 7 bases spanning the gap. The CDR3 is made up of 12 amino acids. CDR1 is SGHNT and CDR2 is YENEEA in the germline V gene. The CDR3 nucleotides read TGTGCCAGCAGCTTAGACCGGAGGGGCTACACCTTC. It codes for CASSLDRRGYTF.

The chain couples TRBV24-1 to TRBJ2-1, with 9 bases matching TRBD1. Germline loops: CDR1 KGHDR, CDR2 SFDVKD. CDR3 length: 16 residues. V shed 3 bases and J 4 bases; nucleotides not matched to a gene: 6. The CDR3 region has the DNA TGTGCCACCAGTGATCCTGGGACAGGGAGTTACAATGAGCAGTTCTTC. This translates into CATSDPGTGSYNEQFF.

This clonotype was seen more than once but under ten times. The chain recombines TRBV20-1 with TRBJ2-1; the match to TRBD2 covers 14 bases. In germline, CDR1 is DFQATT, CDR2 SNEGSKA (reference sequence). CDR3 size: 12 residues. The CDR3 loop is CSGTSGSDEQFF. The CDR3 DNA sequence: TGCAGCGGGACTAGCGGGAGTGATGAGCAGTTCTTC.

This clonotype was counted ten times or more. The V and J genes are TRBV4-3 and TRBJ2-7, with D uncertain. V was clipped by 0 bases and J by 0 bases, with 12 bases between them. CDR1 is LGHNA, CDR2 YSLEER, per germline. The CDR3 runs 16 residues. Here the CDR3 DNA reads TGCGCCAGCAGCCAAGAATCTAGGCCAAGCTCCTACGAGCAGTACTTC. Residues: CASSQESRPSSYEQYF.

Notes on this clonotype: One end of the junction fails to match germline, which may point to a read error. The J gene is TRBJ1-1, the V gene TRBV7-4; D ambiguous. The germline gives CDR1 SGHVT, CDR2 SQSDAQ. This CDR3 spans 15 amino acids. This CDR3 is CASSVAPFDVTEAFF. The CDR3 coding sequence is TGTGCCAGCAGCGTAGCTCCTTTTGATGTCACTGAAGCTTTCTTT.

CDR3 sequence: CASSVNRGGTEAFF. CDR3 nucleotide sequence: TGTGCCAGCAGCGTAAATCGGGGAGGGACTGAAGCTTTCTTT. The chain joins TRBV9 to TRBJ1-1; the D is unclear. The CDR3 has 14 residues. CDR1 and CDR2 (germline): SGDLS, YYNGEE. The V gene lost 1 base and the J gene lost 5 bases, with 12 bases spanning the gap.

This clonotype was counted only a few times. The chain is built from TRBV2 and TRBJ1-5; the match to TRBD1 covers 9 bases. V gave up 4 bases and J gave up 2 bases; unmatched junction bases: 6. The CDR3 loop spans 16 amino acids. Germline V gene lookup returns CDR1 SNHLY and CDR2 FYNNEI. The CDR3 here is CASSGGTGTGNQPQHF. The CDR3 DNA is TGTGCCAGCAGTGGAGGGACAGGGACGGGCAATCAGCCCCAGCATTTT. Based on the CDR3 plus reference TRBV2 and TRBJ1-5, the full variable domain is EPEVTQTPSHQVTQMGQEVILRCVPISNHLYFYWYRQILGQKVEFLVSFYNNEISEKSEIFDDQFSVERPDGSNFTLKIRSTKLEDSAMYFCASSGGTGTGNQPQHFGDGTRLSIL.

The chain carries TRBV20-1 and TRBJ2-1, with 7 bases lining up with TRBD2. Germline V CDR1 and CDR2: DFQATT, SNEGSKA (reference sequence). This CDR3 region has 14 residues. With V trimmed by 4 bases and J by 5 bases, 8 bases remained unmatched. CDR3 sequence (DNA): TGCAGTGCTAAAACCGGGACTACGAACAATGAGCAGTTCTTC. This gives the protein CSAKTGTTNNEQFF.

J is TRBJ2-2 and V is TRBV12-3 or TRBV12-4; no reliable D call. Trimming took 6 bases from V and 10 from J, leaving 9 bases between them. The CDR3 consists of 11 residues. CDR3 protein: CASSITLELFF. The DNA for the CDR3 is TGTGCCAGCAGCATTACTCTGGAGCTGTTTTTT.

This clonotype was found once. A much larger clone is a single base away; this may be a read error. V and J are TRBV18 and TRBJ2-5; D is unresolved. CDR1 and CDR2 from the germline V gene are KGHSH and LQKENI. The CDR3 is 12 amino acids. The CDR3 is CATSQYQETQYF. The CDR3 coding sequence is TGTGCCACCTCACAGTACCAAGAGACCCAGTACTTC.

This clonotype was observed many times. The chain carries TRBV19 and TRBJ1-1; possibly TRBD1 for D (5 bases). Germline values: CDR1 LNHDA, CDR2 SQIVND (reference sequence). V lost 8 bases, J lost 1 base, and 11 bases lay in between. The CDR3 sequence is 13 residues long. The CDR3 reads CASGLTGNTEAFF. DNA for the CDR3: TGTGCCAGTGGACTAACAGGGAACACTGAAGCTTTCTTT. Full variable domain (rest looked up from reference TRBV19 and TRBJ1-1): DGGITQSPKYLFRKEGQNVTLSCEQNLNHDAMYWYRQDPGQGLRLIYYSQIVNDFQKGDIAEGYSVSREKKESFPLTVTSAQKNPTAFYLCASGLTGNTEAFFGQGTRLTVV.

This clonotype was picked up many times. V usage is TRBV2 and J usage is TRBJ1-1; D not resolved. V shed 7 bases and J shed 4 bases, with 16 bases lying between them. This CDR3 contains 14 residues. Germline V gene sequence: CDR1 SNHLY, CDR2 FYNNEI. CDR3 amino acids: CASTPVGWVTEAFF. CDR3 bases: TGTGCCAGCACCCCTGTAGGGTGGGTCACTGAAGCTTTCTTT.

The rearrangement uses TRBV10-3 and TRBJ2-7; 7 nucleotides agree with TRBD2. The V segment lost 2 bases and the J segment 3 bases; nucleotides outside the gene matches: 13. This CDR3 has 17 amino acids. Per the germline V gene, CDR1 is ENHRY and CDR2 is SYGVKD. The chain's CDR3 is CAISEGGSGERGYEQYV. DNA for the CDR3: TGTGCCATCAGTGAGGGCGGCAGCGGGGAACGGGGCTACGAGCAGTACGTC.

The chain combines TRBV2 with TRBJ1-1; D remains ambiguous. Trimming took off 0 bases at V and 0 bases at J, with 5 bases between the two ends. The CDR3 runs 14 residues. Germline CDR1 reads SNHLY; CDR2 reads FYNNEI. The CDR3 is CASSEAQMNTEAFF. The CDR3 nucleotides are TGTGCCAGCAGTGAAGCGCAGATGAACACTGAAGCTTTCTTT.

This clonotype was seen ten or more times. This chain links TRBV10-3 with TRBJ1-1, with a possible D match to TRBD1 (6 bases). V was clipped by 7 bases and J by 1 base, with 13 bases between them. The CDR3 runs 14 residues. The V gene's germline CDR1 is ENHRY and CDR2 SYGVKD. CDR3 sequence: CAINPGHPNTEAFF. The CDR3 DNA is TGTGCCATCAACCCGGGACACCCGAACACTGAAGCTTTCTTT.

This clonotype occurred many times. The genes are TRBV24-1 and TRBJ1-6; TRBD1 matches at 10 bases. The CDR3 runs to 17 residues. Germline V CDR1 and CDR2: KGHDR, SFDVKD. Unmatched junction bases numbered 5, after V lost 1 base and J lost 6 bases. CDR3 sequence (DNA): TGTGCCACCAGTGATTTCTCCCGGGACAGGGGTAATTCACCCCTCCACTTT. Its protein is CATSDFSRDRGNSPLHF.

The table lists this clonotype with many counts. This chain connects TRBV5-8 to TRBJ1-6; D gene unclear. Germline-derived CDR1 and CDR2 are SGHTS and YDEGEE. V was pared by 6 bases and J by 10 bases, with 8 bases between. CDR3 size: 11 residues. CDR3 sequence (DNA): TGTGCCAGCACCGCAGTATCACCCCTCCACTTT. Translated, it gives CASTAVSPLHF.

The rearrangement links TRBV7-8 to TRBJ1-4; 9 bases agree with TRBD1. CDR3 length: 15 residues. The V gene's germline CDR1 is SGHVS and CDR2 FQNEAQ. J lost 4 bases, V lost 1 base, and 1 base had no gene match. CDR3 coding DNA: TGTGCCAGCAGCTTAGAGACAGGGGGTAATGAAAAACTGTTTTTT. Translating it yields CASSLETGGNEKLFF.

The rearrangement joins TRBV20-1 to TRBJ2-3, with unresolved D. The CDR3 totals 10 residues. The V gene lost 4 bases and the J gene lost 6 bases, with 5 bases spanning the gap. The germline CDR1 and CDR2 sequences are DFQATT and SNEGSKA (reference sequence). CDR3 DNA sequence: TGCAGTGCTAAGACGGATACGCAGTATTTT. This translates into CSAKTDTQYF.

The J gene is TRBJ2-7, the V gene TRBV10-3; the match to TRBD1 covers 7 bases. With V trimmed by 8 bases and J by 2 bases, 12 bases remained unmatched. CDR1 ENHRY and CDR2 SYGVKD come from the germline V gene. This CDR3 region has 15 residues. CDR3 loop: CAISNSDRETYEQYF. In DNA form, the CDR3 reads TGTGCCATCTCAAATTCTGACAGGGAAACCTACGAGCAGTACTTC.

The chain uses TRBV7-2 and TRBJ1-2, with 10 nucleotides matching TRBD1. This CDR3 comprises 14 residues. V shed 5 bases, J shed 5 bases, and the junction held 5 bases outside the gene matches. Germline V CDR1 and CDR2: SGHTA, FQGNSA. The CDR3: CASSRPGQGYGYTF. CDR3 sequence (DNA): TGTGCCAGCAGCCGACCGGGACAGGGGTATGGCTACACCTTC.

This clonotype was seen repeatedly, ten times or more. This chain uses TRBV14 with TRBJ1-1; D is unresolved. Trimming removed 0 bases at V and 0 bases at J, with 5 bases between. Germline V gene data show CDR1 as SGHDN and CDR2 as FVKESK. The CDR3 runs to 14 residues. The CDR3 loop reads CASSQDVMNTEAFF. CDR3 nucleotides: TGTGCCAGCAGCCAAGACGTCATGAACACTGAAGCTTTCTTT.

The gene calls are TRBV6-6 and TRBJ1-2; 8 bases agree with TRBD1. J was trimmed by 4 bases and V by 0 bases; bases with no gene match: 1. This CDR3 contains 14 residues. The germline gives CDR1 MNHNY, CDR2 SVGAGI (reference sequence). The chain's CDR3 is CASSYSGQGYGYTF. In nucleotides, the CDR3 is TGTGCCAGCAGTTACTCCGGACAGGGCTATGGCTACACCTTC.

This clonotype was found many times. V usage is TRBV20-1 and J usage is TRBJ2-5; 7 bases line up with TRBD2. The V gene's germline CDR1 is DFQATT and CDR2 SNEGSKA (reference sequence). The CDR3 consists of 14 residues. V dropped 0 bases and J dropped 5; count of bases not matched to a gene: 6. CDR3 sequence reads: CSARDYLAVETQYF. The CDR3 bases are TGCAGTGCTAGAGATTACCTAGCGGTGGAGACCCAGTACTTC.

A single count supports this clonotype. This chain uses TRBV7-9 with TRBJ1-4, with a tentative D call TRBD1 (6 bases). The germline V gene has CDR1 SEHNR and CDR2 FQNEAQ (reference sequence). The V gene lost 4 bases and the J gene lost 8 bases, with 17 bases spanning the gap. This CDR3 is built from 15 residues. CDR3 region: CASSSHRVSMEKLFF. The DNA for the CDR3 is TGTGCCAGCAGCTCCCACAGGGTATCGATGGAAAAACTGTTTTTT.

This clonotype was counted many times. The chain links TRBV20-1 to TRBJ2-7; maybe TRBD1 (5 bases). This CDR3 region has 14 residues. Trimming shortened V by 0 bases and J by 2 bases, and 11 bases separated the two germline ends. Germline-derived CDR1 and CDR2 are DFQATT and SNEGSKA (reference sequence). The CDR3 nucleotides are TGCAGTGCTAGAGATCGTAGGACAACCTACGAGCAGTACTTC. Translated, it gives CSARDRRTTYEQYF.

As concerns this clonotype: The junction departs from the called germline gene at one end, perhaps through a read error. The gene calls are TRBV10-3 and TRBJ2-5, with D tentatively TRBD1 (6 bases). Germline-derived CDR1 and CDR2 are ENHRY and SYGVKD. The CDR3 extends over 17 amino acids. The DNA for the CDR3 is TGTGCCAGCAGTTGGGGCCCACTAGGGGGTTTGGATGAGACCCAGTACTTC. Translated, it gives CASSWGPLGGLDETQYF.

The chain couples TRBV30 to TRBJ2-3, with D perhaps matching TRBD2 (6 bases). The germline V gene has CDR1 GTSNPN and CDR2 SVGIG (reference sequence). V was trimmed by 4 bases and J by 1 base, leaving 12 bases between them. The CDR3 length is 14 residues. CDR3 residues: CAWNPGSGTDTQYF. CDR3 bases: TGTGCCTGGAACCCCGGGAGTGGCACAGATACGCAGTATTTT.

This clonotype was seen only a few times. V gene TRBV29-1 combines with J gene TRBJ2-3, with 9 bases that match TRBD2. Germline trimming cut 5 bases from V and 6 bases from J; bases unmatched to any gene: 9. Germline V CDR1 and CDR2: SQVTM, ANQGSEA. The CDR3 is 14 amino acids. CDR3 coding DNA: TGCAGCGTTAGGGGTTCTAGCGGGGATGATACGCAGTATTTT. This gives the protein CSVRGSSGDDTQYF.